The 21 T cell receptor beta chains below were found in one sample sequenced in a study of T-cell memory formation after mild COVID-19 (dated by TCRdb to the early 2020s). The library was made by 5' RACE. TCRdb lists the instrument as Illumina NovaSeq 6000. The public sequencing data were trimmed at Q25 with fastp and processed into clonotypes with MiXCR by TCRdb, which kept only in-frame beta chains. Every distinct CDR3 protein forms one entry, paired with its most common genes and DNA. The sample records about 120,000 distinct CDR3 sequences, 15% to 20% of which are singletons. The ten largest clones take up around 13% of the sample. Sequencing was performed on PBMCs or a T cell subset sorted from them (not recorded which). These receptors all come from an adult woman who had mild COVID-19 (a few samples of this study predate the infection). The sample titles of this study are shuffled in the database, so cell type and time point are left out; the donor was told from shared clones.

This clonotype has just a few counts. J is TRBJ2-5 and V is TRBV11-2; TRBD2 aligns across 13 bases. The CDR3 has 19 residues. In germline, CDR1 is SGHAT, CDR2 FQNNGV. Unmatched junction bases numbered 12, after V lost 0 bases and J lost 5 bases. The CDR3 bases are TGTGCCAGCAGCTTAGATCTGGGACTAGCGGGGCCATCCCGGGAGACCCAGTACTTC. Protein sequence: CASSLDLGLAGPSRETQYF.

The V gene is TRBV2, the J gene TRBJ2-7, with D tentatively TRBD2 (5 bases). The V end lost 3 bases, the J end lost 0 bases, and 27 bases lay between the germline ends. The germline gives CDR1 SNHLY, CDR2 FYNNEI. This CDR3 is built from 20 residues. CDR3 region: CASSEFSVSSYGLSSYEQYF. DNA of the CDR3: TGTGCCAGCAGTGAGTTTAGCGTGAGTTCGTACGGATTAAGCTCCTACGAGCAGTACTTC. Full variable domain (missing parts from reference TRBV2 and TRBJ2-7): EPEVTQTPSHQVTQMGQEVILRCVPISNHLYFYWYRQILGQKVEFLVSFYNNEISEKSEIFDDQFSVERPDGSNFTLKIRSTKLEDSAMYFCASSEFSVSSYGLSSYEQYFGPGTRLTVT.

The J gene is TRBJ2-7, the V gene TRBV2; 8 nucleotides align to TRBD1. V lost 6 bases and J lost 9; bases outside the gene matches: 7. Germline assignment: CDR1 SNHLY and CDR2 FYNNEI. This CDR3 has 12 amino acids. The CDR3 nucleotides are TGTGCCAGCAGATCCGACAGGGGTGGGCAGTACTTC. This gives the protein CASRSDRGGQYF.

This sequence joins TRBV6-5 and TRBJ1-2; the D is unclear. The germline gives CDR1 MNHEY, CDR2 SVGAGI. The CDR3 runs to 14 residues. V was pared by 2 bases and J by 0 bases, with 7 bases between. CDR3 sequence (DNA): TGTGCCAGCAGTTACGGCGGCGCTAACTATGGCTACACCTTC. The encoded protein is CASSYGGANYGYTF.

In this sample, this clonotype turned up a few times. The rearrangement joins TRBV24-1 to TRBJ2-5; possibly TRBD1 for D (5 bases). Germline V gives CDR1 KGHDR, CDR2 SFDVKD. Trimming took off 5 bases at V and 3 bases at J, with 15 bases between the two ends. CDR3 length: 15 amino acids. The CDR3 sequence is CATSVVRALEETQYF. DNA of the CDR3: TGTGCCACCAGTGTCGTCAGGGCGCTTGAAGAGACCCAGTACTTC.

This clonotype was observed a handful of times. The rearrangement uses TRBV30 and TRBJ1-2; the D is unclear. V was cut by 6 bases and J by 4 bases, with 18 bases left in between. The CDR3 is 14 amino acids. Per germline, CDR1 GTSNPN and CDR2 SVGIG (reference sequence). In DNA, the CDR3 is TGTGCCTGTTCGCCAAACATGATATCCTATGGCTACACCTTC. Its translation: CACSPNMISYGYTF.

This chain links TRBV6-5 with TRBJ2-1, with D perhaps TRBD1 or TRBD2 (6 bases each). The CDR3 totals 14 residues. Deletions cut 6 bases from V and 5 bases from J, with 14 bases between. Per the germline V gene, CDR1 is MNHEY and CDR2 is SVGAGI. CDR3 protein: CASSGGGFHNEQFF. Here the CDR3 DNA reads TGTGCCAGCAGCGGGGGCGGATTCCACAATGAGCAGTTCTTC.

This clonotype was counted a few times. The CDR3 protein is CASSADWTGKDSPLHF. CDR3 nucleotide sequence: TGTGCCAGCTCAGCCGACTGGACAGGGAAGGATTCACCCCTCCACTTT. The chain has TRBV18 and TRBJ1-6; 8 bases align to TRBD1. Trimming cost V 5 bases and J 8 bases; bases outside gene matches: 11. The V gene's germline CDR1 is KGHSH and CDR2 LQKENI. CDR3 length: 16 amino acids. The full variable domain, with the rest looked up from reference TRBV18 and TRBJ1-6, is NAGVMQNPRHLVRRRGQEARLRCSPMKGHSHVYWYRQLPEEGLKFMVYLQKENIIDESGMPKERFSAEFPKEGPSILRIQQVVRGDSAAYFCASSADWTGKDSPLHFGNGTRLTVT.

V and J are TRBV25-1 and TRBJ1-1; the match to TRBD1 covers 7 bases. CDR3 length: 14 residues. Germline V gives CDR1 MGHDK, CDR2 SYGVNS. The junction had 9 bases not matched to a gene; V was cut back by 4 bases and J by 7 bases. The CDR3 DNA reads as TGTGCCAGCAGTGTCTTACTCGGGACAGATGAAGCTTTCTTT. This encodes CASSVLLGTDEAFF.

This clonotype showed up just a few times. The chain combines TRBV2 with TRBJ2-1; 7 nucleotides match TRBD1. Losses at the gene ends were 6 bases for V and 7 bases for J; bases not matched to a gene: 12. The CDR3 has 15 amino acids. The germline gives CDR1 SNHLY, CDR2 FYNNEI. CDR3 loop: CASSSFGTEKNEQFF. The CDR3, as DNA: TGTGCCAGCAGCTCATTCGGGACAGAGAAAAATGAGCAGTTCTTC.

The chain couples TRBV2 to TRBJ2-5; 9 positions agree with TRBD1. Germline loops: CDR1 SNHLY, CDR2 FYNNEI. J gave up 4 bases and V 4 bases, and 4 bases lay outside the gene matches. CDR3 size: 14 residues. The CDR3 nucleotides are TGTGCCAGCAGTGCAGGGACAGGGACAGAGACCCAGTACTTC. This gives the protein CASSAGTGTETQYF. The complete variable domain, with remaining parts taken from reference TRBV2 and TRBJ2-5, reads EPEVTQTPSHQVTQMGQEVILRCVPISNHLYFYWYRQILGQKVEFLVSFYNNEISEKSEIFDDQFSVERPDGSNFTLKIRSTKLEDSAMYFCASSAGTGTETQYFGPGTRLLVL.

V gene TRBV29-1 combines with J gene TRBJ1-2, with a tentative D call TRBD1 (6 bases). Germline V gene lookup returns CDR1 SQVTM and CDR2 ANQGSEA. Deletions cut 4 bases from V and 7 bases from J, with 19 bases between. The CDR3 covers 14 residues. The CDR3 DNA follows: TGCAGCGTTGGTTTACAGGGATTGAAGGTTGGCTACACCTTC. Protein sequence: CSVGLQGLKVGYTF.

This clonotype was recorded a few times. The chain carries TRBV24-1 and TRBJ2-7; D may be TRBD1 (6 bases). This CDR3 is built from 16 residues. Germline loops: CDR1 KGHDR, CDR2 SFDVKD. The V gene lost 4 bases and the J gene lost 4 bases, with 19 bases spanning the gap. CDR3 protein: CATSEPGQTGVYEQYF. The DNA of the CDR3 is TGTGCCACCAGTGAACCAGGACAGACCGGGGTTTACGAGCAGTACTTC.

This chain joins TRBV7-8 and TRBJ2-7, with 8 positions matching TRBD1. The trim removed 5 bases at V and 3 bases at J, leaving 6 bases unmatched. The CDR3 is 14 residues long. CDR1 is SGHVS and CDR2 is FQNEAQ in the germline V gene. Here the CDR3 reads CASSPRTGHYEQYF. The CDR3 DNA reads TGTGCCAGCAGCCCCCGGACAGGGCACTACGAGCAGTACTTC.

This clonotype was recorded a few times. V usage is TRBV18 and J usage is TRBJ2-1; D tentatively reads TRBD1 or TRBD2 (5 bases each). Germline values: CDR1 KGHSH, CDR2 LQKENI. V was cut by 4 bases and J by 0 bases, with 10 bases left in between. This CDR3 has 15 residues. CDR3 region: CASSLGTSSYNEQFF. The CDR3 nucleotides are TGTGCCAGCTCACTGGGGACGAGCTCCTACAATGAGCAGTTCTTC.

The chain links TRBV15 to TRBJ2-2; TRBD1 matches at 7 bases. The V segment lost 0 bases and the J segment 3 bases; nucleotides outside the gene matches: 1. Germline CDR1 LNHNV, CDR2 YYDKDF (reference sequence). The CDR3 is 15 residues long. The CDR3 sequence: CATSRDQGDTGELFF. DNA of the CDR3: TGTGCCACCAGCAGAGATCAGGGGGACACCGGGGAGCTGTTTTTT. Filled out from reference TRBV15 and TRBJ2-2, the complete variable domain reads DAMVIQNPRYQVTQFGKPVTLSCSQTLNHNVMYWYQQKSSQAPKLLFHYYDKDFNNEADTPDNFQSRRPNTSFCFLDIRSPGLGDTAMYLCATSRDQGDTGELFFGEGSRLTVL.

The J gene is TRBJ2-2, the V gene TRBV20-1; 14 nucleotides line up with TRBD2. The germline V gene has CDR1 DFQATT and CDR2 SNEGSKA (reference sequence). Trimming at V came to 0 bases and at J to 3 bases, leaving 0 bases not matched to a gene. This CDR3 comprises 16 residues. CDR3 region: CSAREGLAGDTGELFF. The CDR3 nucleotides read TGCAGTGCTAGAGAGGGACTAGCGGGGGACACCGGGGAGCTGTTTTTT.

The rearrangement joins TRBV5-1 to TRBJ2-3; 10 nucleotides line up with TRBD2. The germline V gene encodes CDR1 SGHRS and CDR2 YFSETQ. The J segment lost 0 bases and the V segment lost 1 base, leaving 11 bases of the junction unmatched. The CDR3 spans 19 residues. The CDR3 spells CASSLFASGGDTSTDTQYF. CDR3 nucleotides: TGCGCCAGCAGCTTGTTTGCTAGCGGGGGAGATACTAGCACAGATACGCAGTATTTT.

This clonotype was seen more than once but under ten times. The rearrangement joins TRBV5-1 to TRBJ2-2; 10 bases map to TRBD2. The germline V gene encodes CDR1 SGHRS and CDR2 YFSETQ. This CDR3 contains 15 residues. Trimming took 6 bases from V and 4 from J; bases not matched to a gene: 6. CDR3 sequence: CASMELAGTTGELFF. CDR3 sequence (DNA): TGCGCCAGCATGGAACTAGCGGGAACCACCGGGGAGCTGTTTTTT.

The rearrangement links TRBV6-5 to TRBJ1-4; TRBD1 might be the D (5 bases). The germline V gene encodes CDR1 MNHEY and CDR2 SVGAGI. The CDR3 extends over 17 amino acids. Between the trimmed V and J ends, which lost 0 bases and 0 bases, there was a span of 11 bases. CDR3 coding DNA: TGTGCCAGCAGTTACTCGGGTTTGGGGGCAACTAATGAAAAACTGTTTTTT. Encoded protein: CASSYSGLGATNEKLFF.

This chain uses TRBV4-2 with TRBJ1-6; a possible D gene is TRBD1 (5 bases). The CDR3 is made up of 17 amino acids. The germline gives CDR1 LGHNA, CDR2 YNFKEQ. Trimming cost V 5 bases and J 7 bases, with 21 bases left between them. CDR3 in DNA: TGTGCCAGCAGCACGGGGGGACCGTCTTGGGGGAATTCACCCCTCCACTTT. Translated, it gives CASSTGGPSWGNSPLHF.